This passage covers 14 T cell receptor beta chains from one sample sequenced in a study of T cell responses to AZD1222 COVID-19 vaccine. Using immunoSEQ multiplex PCR, the repertoire was profiled, and TCRdb retains in-frame clones only, with some absent. Among roughly 65,000 clones listed, almost 90% were seen once. The source was peripheral blood, collected on day 0 of AZD1222 vaccination. The origin of the receptors is an adult in good health.

The CDR3 loop reads CASSLGGRNRKPQHF. The CDR3 DNA sequence: TGTGCCAGCAGCTTAGGGGGTCGGAACCGCAAGCCCCAGCATTTT. This chain connects TRBV7-2 to TRBJ1-5; unclear D gene. Germline V gives CDR1 SGHTA, CDR2 FQGNSA. The CDR3 runs to 15 residues. Trimming cost V 1 base and J 8 bases, with 15 bases left between them. Complete variable domain (other parts from reference TRBV7-2 and TRBJ1-5): GAGVSQSPSNKVTEKGKDVELRCDPISGHTALYWYRQSLGQGLEFLIYFQGNSAPDKSGLPSDRFSAERTGGSVSTLTIQRTQQEDSAVYLCASSLGGRNRKPQHFGDGTRLSIL.

The chain links TRBV15 to TRBJ1-5; D gene uncertain. The V and J ends lost 0 bases and 4 bases respectively, with 10 bases between them. The germline V gene encodes CDR1 LNHNV and CDR2 YYDKDF (reference sequence). There are 15 residues in the CDR3. CDR3 sequence reads: CATSRDGKDNQPQHF. The CDR3 bases are TGTGCCACCAGCAGAGATGGGAAAGATAATCAGCCCCAGCATTTT.

V usage is TRBV15 and J usage is TRBJ2-3; possibly TRBD1 or TRBD2 for D (5 bases each). Trimming pared 1 base from V and 1 base from J, leaving 12 bases between. CDR1 LNHNV and CDR2 YYDKDF come from the germline V gene (reference sequence). This CDR3 has 16 amino acids. Here the CDR3 DNA reads TGTGCCACCAGCAGAGTCCGGCAGGGAGGCACAGATACGCAGTATTTT. Its translation: CATSRVRQGGTDTQYF.

This clone was seen only once. The CDR3: CASSYRNGKEQYF. Here the CDR3 DNA reads TGTGCCAGCAGTTACCGGAACGGGAAAGAGCAGTACTTC. The rearrangement uses TRBV6-5 and TRBJ2-7, with D maybe TRBD2 (5 bases). CDR3 length: 13 amino acids. Germline CDR1 is MNHEY and CDR2 is SVGAGI. The germline V and J ends were trimmed by 2 bases and 7 bases, with 12 bases remaining between them.

On this clone itself: Other DNA sequences in this specimen translate into the identical CDR3. This sequence joins TRBV2 and TRBJ2-7; TRBD2 agrees at 8 bases. V lost 6 bases and J lost 3; bases outside the gene matches: 7. The CDR3 runs 14 residues. Looked up from germline, CDR1 is SNHLY and CDR2 is FYNNEI. The CDR3, as DNA: TGTGCCAGCAGCTTAAGCGGGAGCCTCTACGAGCAGTACTTC. Protein sequence: CASSLSGSLYEQYF. Together with reference TRBV2 and TRBJ2-7, the CDR3 gives the full variable domain: EPEVTQTPSHQVTQMGQEVILRCVPISNHLYFYWYRQILGQKVEFLVSFYNNEISEKSEIFDDQFSVERPDGSNFTLKIRSTKLEDSAMYFCASSLSGSLYEQYFGPGTRLTVT.

The chain uses TRBV3-1 (or the pseudogene TRBV3-2) and TRBJ2-3, with a tentative D call TRBD2 (6 bases). Trimming pared 6 bases from V and 8 bases from J, leaving 12 bases between. The CDR3 totals 12 residues. CDR1 and CDR2 from the germline V gene are LGHDT and YNNKEL (reference sequence). CDR3 region: CASRHGGLTQYF. Written as DNA, the CDR3 is TGTGCCAGCAGGCACGGAGGGCTTACGCAGTATTTT.

The gene calls are TRBV2 and TRBJ2-1, with 7 bases lining up with TRBD1. Germline CDR1 is SNHLY and CDR2 is FYNNEI. The length of the CDR3 is 12 residues. V shed 5 bases, J shed 8 bases, and the junction held 3 bases outside the gene matches. Written as DNA, the CDR3 is TGTGCCAGCAGTCGACAGGGTTATGAGCAGTTCTTC. Encoded protein: CASSRQGYEQFF.

This clone was counted a single time. The chain has TRBV19 and TRBJ1-6; D unresolved. The germline gives CDR1 LNHDA, CDR2 SQIVND (reference sequence). CDR3 length: 15 amino acids. With 4 bases removed from V and 5 bases from J, the gap between germline ends came to 12 bases. The CDR3 reads CASSSGRPNNSPLHF. The CDR3 nucleotides read TGTGCCAGTAGTAGTGGCCGGCCGAATAATTCACCCCTCCACTTT.

This rearrangement joins TRBV5-6 to TRBJ1-2; TRBD1 might be the D (6 bases). Trimming took off 4 bases at V and 2 bases at J, with 12 bases between the two ends. The CDR3 has 14 residues. Germline-derived CDR1 and CDR2 are SGHDT and YYEEEE. The DNA for the CDR3 is TGTGCCAGCAGCCCCGGGGGGGCCAACTATGGCTACACCTTC. Its translation: CASSPGGANYGYTF.

V usage is TRBV4-3 and J usage is TRBJ2-1, with a weak D call TRBD2 (6 bases). The CDR3 length is 16 residues. V dropped 0 bases and J dropped 8 bases, with 17 bases sitting between them. The V gene's germline CDR1 is LGHNA and CDR2 YSLEER. The CDR3 DNA sequence: TGCGCCAGCAGCCAAGATGTTGGGACTTACCTCCATGAGCAGTTCTTC. It yields the protein CASSQDVGTYLHEQFF.

The rearrangement joins TRBV27 to TRBJ2-1, with D maybe TRBD2 (5 bases). CDR1 is MNHEY and CDR2 is SMNVEV in the germline V gene (reference sequence). The CDR3 extends over 16 amino acids. V was cut by 5 bases and J by 2 bases, with 16 bases left in between. The CDR3 nucleotides are TGTGCCAGCAGTCCTATAGCGAATCCTACCTACAATGAGCAGTTCTTC. Translated: CASSPIANPTYNEQFF.

The V and J genes are TRBV5-1 and TRBJ2-1; TRBD2 matches at 10 bases. Germline loops: CDR1 SGHRS, CDR2 YFSETQ. The CDR3 sequence is 15 residues long. V lost 5 bases, J lost 3 bases, and 5 bases stayed unmatched. The CDR3 reads CASRATSGLYNEQFF. CDR3 nucleotides: TGCGCCAGCAGGGCGACTAGCGGGCTCTACAATGAGCAGTTCTTC.

In this sample, this clone turned up once. This chain connects TRBV3-1 (or the pseudogene TRBV3-2) to TRBJ1-4; unclear D gene. The V and J ends lost 1 base and 3 bases respectively, with 9 bases between them. Germline V lookup: CDR1 LGHDT, CDR2 YNNKEL (reference sequence). This CDR3 region has 15 residues. CDR3 DNA sequence: TGTGCCAGCAGCCAAGGACTGGCCGCTAATGAAAAACTGTTTTTT. Translation: CASSQGLAANEKLFF.

This clone has a handful of counts. The J gene is TRBJ1-5, the V gene TRBV15; no clear D gene. Germline values: CDR1 LNHNV, CDR2 YYDKDF (reference sequence). The CDR3 is 13 amino acids. The ends were cut back, 4 bases at V and 0 bases at J, with 4 bases in the middle. CDR3 nucleotide sequence: TGTGCCACCAGCATCCGTAGCAATCAGCCCCAGCATTTT. It yields the protein CATSIRSNQPQHF. Based on the CDR3 plus reference TRBV15 and TRBJ1-5, the full variable domain is DAMVIQNPRYQVTQFGKPVTLSCSQTLNHNVMYWYQQKSSQAPKLLFHYYDKDFNNEADTPDNFQSRRPNTSFCFLDIRSPGLGDTAMYLCATSIRSNQPQHFGDGTRLSIL.